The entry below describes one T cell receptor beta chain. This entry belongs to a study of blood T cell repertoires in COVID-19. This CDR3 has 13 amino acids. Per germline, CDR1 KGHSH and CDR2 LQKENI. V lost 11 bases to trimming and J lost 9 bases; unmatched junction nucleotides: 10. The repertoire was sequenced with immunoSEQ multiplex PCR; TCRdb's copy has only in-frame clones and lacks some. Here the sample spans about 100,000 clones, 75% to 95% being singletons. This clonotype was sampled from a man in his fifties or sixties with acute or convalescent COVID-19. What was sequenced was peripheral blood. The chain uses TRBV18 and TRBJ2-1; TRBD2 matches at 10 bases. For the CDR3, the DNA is TGTGCCGGATCTCTTCTAGCGGGAGTTGAGCAGTTCTTC. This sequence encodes CAGSLLAGVEQFF.